This T cell receptor beta chain comes out of a study of response to subunit inactivated influenza vaccine listed by TCRdb under 2018. Turning to the overall study: Deep quantitative profiling of the T cell receptor repertoire was used in the study to follow responses to a trivalent subunit inactivated influenza vaccine.

Libraries came from RT-PCR. TCRdb records Illumina HiSeq 2500 as the sequencer. TCRdb applied fastp at Q25 and MiXCR to the public reads, then kept only in-frame beta chains. Entries are consolidated by CDR3 protein sequence, retaining the most common genes and DNA. The sample table lists about 500,000 distinct CDR3 sequences, 15% to 20% of them with a count of one. The top ten hold 3% of the sample. This clonotype was seen more than once but under ten times. Its antigen is still unknown. Base qualities are not recorded, but no much larger clone differs from it by a single base. Overall study results and their limits: According to the authors, only a limited number of new T cells may be recruited by each seasonal influenza vaccination.

The clonotype comes from a man between 45 and 75 years old who received an inactivated influenza vaccine. Donor details come from another sample of the same person, matched by shared clones. The specimen was CD4+ T cells sorted from PBMCs, collected less than 25 months after vaccination.

The CDR3 protein: CSARRLAGASYEQYF. The DNA is TGCAGTGCTAGAAGACTAGCGGGGGCCTCCTACGAGCAGTACTTC. The V and J segments used are TRBV20-1 and TRBJ2-7, and TRBD2 matches 12 of the central bases. The CDR3, cysteine through phenylalanine, is 15 amino acids long. Only the CDR3 portion is preserved as DNA: 45 bases, with reading frame beginning at the first base. V and J are trimmed by 2 bases and 0 bases, and the gene matches miss 2 bases of the junction. Per the germline V gene (reference sequence), DFQATT is the CDR1 and SNEGSKA is the CDR2.